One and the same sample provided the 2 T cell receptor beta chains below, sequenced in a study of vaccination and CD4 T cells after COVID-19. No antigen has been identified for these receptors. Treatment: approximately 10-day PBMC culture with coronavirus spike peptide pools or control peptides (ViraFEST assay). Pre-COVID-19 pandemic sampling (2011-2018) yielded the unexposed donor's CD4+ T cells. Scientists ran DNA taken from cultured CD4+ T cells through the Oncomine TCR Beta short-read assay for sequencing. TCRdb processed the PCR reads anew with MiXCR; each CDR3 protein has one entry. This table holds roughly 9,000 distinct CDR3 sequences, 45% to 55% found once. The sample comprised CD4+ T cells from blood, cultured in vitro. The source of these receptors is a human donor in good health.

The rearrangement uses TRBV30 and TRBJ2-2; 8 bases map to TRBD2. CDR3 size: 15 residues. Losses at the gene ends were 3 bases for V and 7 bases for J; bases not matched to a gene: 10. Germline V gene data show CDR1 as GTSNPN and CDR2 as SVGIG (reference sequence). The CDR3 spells CAWRRLRGGHGELFF. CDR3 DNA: TGTGCCTGGAGACGTCTCCGGGGGGGCCACGGGGAGCTGTTTTTT. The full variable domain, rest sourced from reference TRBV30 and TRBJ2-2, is SQTIHQWPATLVQPVGSPLSLECTVEGTSNPNLYWYRQAAGRGLQLLFYSVGIGQISSEVPQNLSASRPQDRQFILSSKKLLLSDSGFYLCAWRRLRGGHGELFFGEGSRLTVL.

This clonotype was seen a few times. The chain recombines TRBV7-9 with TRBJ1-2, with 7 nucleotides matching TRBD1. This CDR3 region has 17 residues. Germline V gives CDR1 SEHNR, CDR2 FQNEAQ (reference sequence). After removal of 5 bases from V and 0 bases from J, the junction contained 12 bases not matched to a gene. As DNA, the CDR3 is TGTGCCAGCAGCCTGCTCCAGACAGGGTCTCCTAACTATGGCTACACCTTC. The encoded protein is CASSLLQTGSPNYGYTF. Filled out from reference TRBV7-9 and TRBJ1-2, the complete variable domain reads DTGVSQNPRHKITKRGQNVTFRCDPISEHNRLYWYRQTLGQGPEFLTYFQNEAQLEKSRLLSDRFSAERPKGSFSTLEIQRTEQGDSAMYLCASSLLQTGSPNYGYTFGSGTRLTVV.